These 25 T cell receptor beta chains were all obtained from the same sample, sequenced in a study of cytomegalovirus exposure and HLA in healthy donors. The PCR used 60 Vbeta and 13 Jbeta primers. The table came from immunoSEQ multiplex PCR; TCRdb's copy has only in-frame clones and leaves some out. The sample data list 63,000 or so clones. The source material was PBMCs. The origin of the receptors is a boy between 10 and 17 years old in good health and CMV-seronegative.

The chain has TRBV19 and TRBJ1-5, with a tentative D call TRBD1 (6 bases). Germline CDR1 and CDR2: LNHDA and SQIVND (reference sequence). The V gene lost 6 bases and the J gene lost 6 bases, with 18 bases spanning the gap. The CDR3 extends over 15 amino acids. CDR3 DNA sequence: TGTGCCAGTAGCCTGACAGGTTCGGGCATTCAGCCCCAGCATTTT. Amino acid sequence: CASSLTGSGIQPQHF.

The J gene is TRBJ2-7, the V gene TRBV6-1, with 9 bases matching TRBD1. The V segment lost 6 bases and the J segment 2 bases; nucleotides outside the gene matches: 5. The germline V gene has CDR1 MNHNS and CDR2 SASEGT. The CDR3 covers 14 residues. This chain's CDR3 is CASSSGQGTYEQYF. The CDR3 coding sequence is TGTGCCAGCAGCTCGGGACAGGGCACCTACGAGCAGTACTTC.

The chain uses TRBV6-1 and TRBJ2-5, with D unclear. The J call may be wrong; the DNA end is better matched by TRBJ2-7. Germline CDR1 is MNHNS and CDR2 is SASEGT. CDR3 length: 12 residues. The CDR3 DNA reads TGTGCCAGCAGCTCAGGATCCTACGAGCAGTACTTC. This sequence encodes CASSSGSYEQYF.

The chain joins TRBV11-1 to TRBJ2-3; a weak D match, TRBD1 (6 bases). Trimming took 1 base from V and 0 from J, leaving 11 bases between them. The CDR3 sequence is 16 residues long. Germline values: CDR1 SGHAT, CDR2 FQDESV (reference sequence). CDR3 nucleotide sequence: TGTGCCAGCAGCTTAGACAGGGCGTCTAGCACAGATACGCAGTATTTT. This encodes CASSLDRASSTDTQYF.

V and J are TRBV27 and TRBJ2-7, with TRBD2 matching 12 bases. This CDR3 has 16 amino acids. Trimming cost V 6 bases and J 3 bases; bases outside gene matches: 9. Germline assignment: CDR1 MNHEY and CDR2 SMNVEV (reference sequence). CDR3 nucleotides: TGTGCCAGCAGCTCCCCCCTGACTAGCGGGAGCTACGAGCAGTACTTC. This gives the protein CASSSPLTSGSYEQYF.

The chain combines TRBV10-1 with TRBJ2-3; 9 positions agree with TRBD2. Losses at the gene ends were 5 bases for V and 2 bases for J; bases not matched to a gene: 2. Germline assignment: CDR1 WNHNN and CDR2 SYGVQD (reference sequence). The CDR3 loop spans 14 amino acids. The CDR3: CASSSGGLTDTQYF. CDR3 coding DNA: TGCGCCAGCAGTAGCGGGGGGCTCACAGATACGCAGTATTTT.

This sequence joins TRBV6-1 and TRBJ1-5; 8 bases match TRBD1. CDR1 and CDR2 (germline): MNHNS, SASEGT. V lost 10 bases and J lost 2; bases outside the gene matches: 4. CDR3 size: 13 residues. The CDR3 DNA follows: TGTGCCACCGACAGGGGTGGCAATCAGCCCCAGCATTTT. It translates to CATDRGGNQPQHF.

This sequence joins TRBV28 and TRBJ1-5, with TRBD1 matching 7 bases. CDR1 is MDHEN and CDR2 is SYDVKM in the germline V gene. The length of the CDR3 is 18 residues. Trimming cost V 6 bases and J 0 bases; bases outside gene matches: 14. CDR3 amino acids: CASRMTGTESYSNQPQHF. In nucleotides, the CDR3 is TGTGCCAGCAGGATGACAGGGACGGAATCCTATAGCAATCAGCCCCAGCATTTT. The variable domain in full, with the rest retrieved from reference TRBV28 and TRBJ1-5, is DVKVTQSSRYLVKRTGEKVFLECVQDMDHENMFWYRQDPGLGLRLIYFSYDVKMKEKGDIPEGYSVSREKKERFSLILESASTNQTSMYLCASRMTGTESYSNQPQHFGDGTRLSIL.

This chain links TRBV7-9 with TRBJ1-2, with TRBD1 matching 11 bases. The junction had 8 bases not matched to a gene; V was cut back by 5 bases and J by 6 bases. The V gene's germline CDR1 is SEHNR and CDR2 FQNEAQ (reference sequence). The CDR3 runs to 15 residues. The CDR3 coding sequence is TGTGCCAGCAGCCATCCGGGGACAGGGGGGAATGGCTACACCTTC. Amino acids: CASSHPGTGGNGYTF.

This sequence joins TRBV30 and TRBJ2-1, with 8 bases lining up with TRBD1. The CDR3 totals 15 residues. V lost 4 bases and J lost 1; bases outside the gene matches: 6. In germline, CDR1 is GTSNPN, CDR2 SVGIG (reference sequence). The CDR3 DNA reads as TGTGCCTGGATCGAGGGACAGGCTTCCTACAATGAGCAGTTCTTC. Amino acids: CAWIEGQASYNEQFF.

The J gene is TRBJ1-1, the V gene TRBV5-4; D possibly corresponds to TRBD1 (6 bases). V gave up 4 bases and J gave up 4 bases, with 17 bases separating them. CDR3 size: 15 residues. Germline V gene data show CDR1 as SGHNT and CDR2 as YYREEE (reference sequence). The CDR3 DNA reads as TGTGCCAGCAGCCTTGTTAGGGGGTCGGGCACTGAAGCTTTCTTT. Translated: CASSLVRGSGTEAFF.

This sequence joins TRBV6-1 and TRBJ1-1; D perhaps matches TRBD1 (6 bases). Trimming pared 3 bases from V and 1 base from J, leaving 9 bases between. CDR1 and CDR2 from the germline V gene are MNHNS and SASEGT. The CDR3 is 14 amino acids. CDR3 DNA: TGTGCCAGCAGTGAGCAGGGGAAGAACACTGAAGCTTTCTTT. Translating gives CASSEQGKNTEAFF.

This chain connects TRBV19 to TRBJ2-7, with 7 bases lining up with TRBD1. This CDR3 contains 15 residues. V was pared by 5 bases and J by 0 bases, with 7 bases of the junction left unmatched. Germline CDR1 reads LNHDA; CDR2 reads SQIVND (reference sequence). The CDR3 bases are TGTGCCAGTAGTGTTAGGACAGGAGCCTCCTACGAGCAGTACTTC. Translation gives CASSVRTGASYEQYF.

V usage is TRBV7-2 and J usage is TRBJ2-1, with TRBD2 matching 7 bases. V lost 1 base to trimming and J lost 8 bases; unmatched junction nucleotides: 11. The CDR3 runs 16 residues. Germline V gene data show CDR1 as SGHTA and CDR2 as FQGNSA. CDR3 sequence: CASSLVGGRGVDEQFF. In DNA form, the CDR3 reads TGTGCCAGCAGCTTAGTGGGCGGGAGAGGAGTAGATGAGCAGTTCTTC. The whole variable domain, filled in from reference TRBV7-2 and TRBJ2-1, reads GAGVSQSPSNKVTEKGKDVELRCDPISGHTALYWYRQSLGQGLEFLIYFQGNSAPDKSGLPSDRFSAERTGGSVSTLTIQRTQQEDSAVYLCASSLVGGRGVDEQFFGPGTRLTVL.

J is TRBJ2-7 and V is TRBV30; a possible D gene is TRBD1 (5 bases). This CDR3 is built from 16 residues. V lost 5 bases and J 0 bases, leaving 20 bases between the germline ends. Per the germline V gene, CDR1 is GTSNPN and CDR2 is SVGIG (reference sequence). CDR3: CAWCRLGQGVSYEQYF. Written as DNA, the CDR3 is TGTGCCTGGTGTCGACTTGGGCAGGGCGTCTCCTACGAGCAGTACTTC.

The chain uses TRBV30 and TRBJ1-4; no clear D. CDR3 length equals 13 residues. Germline CDR1 and CDR2: GTSNPN and SVGIG (reference sequence). Trimming pared 6 bases from V and 4 bases from J, leaving 12 bases between. CDR3 DNA sequence: TGTGCCTGCACCGTTGGCCGTAATGAAAAACTGTTTTTT. This encodes CACTVGRNEKLFF.

The J gene is TRBJ2-5, the V gene TRBV30; 9 bases are a match to TRBD2. This CDR3 is built from 16 residues. The V segment lost 0 bases and the J segment 5 bases; nucleotides outside the gene matches: 10. Germline V gives CDR1 GTSNPN, CDR2 SVGIG (reference sequence). The CDR3 region has the DNA TGTGCCTGGAGTGTGGGGGTAGCGGGAGATGTGGAGACCCAGTACTTC. This sequence encodes CAWSVGVAGDVETQYF.

The V and J genes are TRBV6-1 and TRBJ1-6; 8 bases are a match to TRBD1. V trimming: 0 bases; J trimming: 6 bases; junction bases outside the gene matches: 1. CDR3 length: 15 residues. In germline, CDR1 is MNHNS, CDR2 SASEGT. The CDR3 sequence: CASSEAQGANSPLHF. The CDR3, as DNA: TGTGCCAGCAGTGAAGCTCAGGGGGCTAATTCACCCCTCCACTTT.

Details on this clone: Relative to the germline gene, one junction end is altered; a read error may explain this. The chain links TRBV6-1 to TRBJ1-1, with D uncertain. The CDR3 runs to 12 residues. The germline V gene has CDR1 MNHNS and CDR2 SASEGT. The CDR3 loop is CASRGSDTEAFF. CDR3 coding DNA: TGTGCCAGCAGGGGGAGTGACACCGAAGCTTTCTTT.

The chain recombines TRBV6-1 with TRBJ2-7; 8 bases line up with TRBD1. This CDR3 contains 15 residues. Trimming took 3 bases from V and 4 from J; bases not matched to a gene: 8. Germline-derived CDR1 and CDR2 are MNHNS and SASEGT. The CDR3 DNA reads TGTGCCAGCAGTGACCCCGGGACAGGCCGATACGAGCAGTACTTC. It encodes CASSDPGTGRYEQYF.

The V call is TRBV27, the J call TRBJ1-2; no clear D. Germline CDR1 is MNHEY and CDR2 is SMNVEV (reference sequence). This CDR3 is built from 13 residues. Deletions cut 4 bases from V and 8 bases from J, with 14 bases between. Here the CDR3 reads CASSSHSQKGYTF. CDR3 sequence (DNA): TGTGCCAGCAGTTCGCACAGCCAAAAAGGCTACACCTTC.

V gene TRBV11-2 combines with J gene TRBJ2-5; possibly TRBD2 for D (7 bases). V lost 0 bases and J lost 5, with 16 bases in between. Germline CDR1 and CDR2: SGHAT and FQNNGV. CDR3 length equals 16 residues. CDR3 sequence reads: CASSLDGGGFRETQYF. The CDR3 nucleotides read TGTGCCAGCAGCTTAGATGGGGGGGGCTTCCGGGAGACCCAGTACTTC. The whole variable domain, remainder taken from reference TRBV11-2 and TRBJ2-5, is EAGVAQSPRYKIIEKRQSVAFWCNPISGHATLYWYQQILGQGPKLLIQFQNNGVVDDSQLPKDRFSAERLKGVDSTLKIQPAKLEDSAVYLCASSLDGGGFRETQYFGPGTRLLVL.

This chain links TRBV9 with TRBJ2-1, with D possibly matching TRBD2 (6 bases). The V and J ends lost 3 bases and 8 bases respectively, with 12 bases between them. The CDR3 is 13 residues long. Germline V gene data show CDR1 as SGDLS and CDR2 as YYNGEE. The CDR3 nucleotides are TGTGCCAGCAGCGAACGCGGGGCCGATGAGCAGTTCTTC. This gives the protein CASSERGADEQFF.

V gene TRBV18 combines with J gene TRBJ2-3; no definite D call. The V gene lost 3 bases and the J gene lost 6 bases, with 10 bases spanning the gap. Germline values: CDR1 KGHSH, CDR2 LQKENI. This CDR3 comprises 13 residues. DNA for the CDR3: TGTGCCAGCTCACCTCGAGTTTCGGATACGCAGTATTTT. This sequence encodes CASSPRVSDTQYF.

The chain joins TRBV9 to TRBJ2-3, with a tentative D call TRBD1 (5 bases). This CDR3 is built from 14 residues. V gave up 0 bases and J gave up 4 bases, with 9 bases separating them. Germline V CDR1 and CDR2: SGDLS, YYNGEE. CDR3 sequence (DNA): TGTGCCAGCAGCGTAGTACAGGCGGCAGATACGCAGTATTTT. Its protein is CASSVVQAADTQYF.